A single T cell receptor beta chain is shown here with its context. Using immunoSEQ multiplex PCR, the repertoire was profiled, and TCRdb retains in-frame clones only, with some absent. The data show more than 400,000 clones, with around 85% seen just once and 3% to 3.5% held by the top ten. The sample comes from a study of blood T cell repertoires in COVID-19. Germline CDR1 is MNHNY and CDR2 is SVGAGI (reference sequence). CDR3 length: 15 residues. The J segment lost 7 bases and the V segment lost 2 bases, leaving 9 bases of the junction unmatched. Specimen: peripheral blood. This chain uses TRBV6-6 with TRBJ2-7; 9 bases agree with TRBD2. The clonotype originates from a human donor in a cohort sampled during active COVID-19. CDR3 DNA: TGTGCCAGCAGTTACCCCCAGCGGGAGGCTCGGGAGCAGTACTTC. Protein: CASSYPQREAREQYF.